The T cell receptor beta chain described here comes from a study of response to subunit inactivated influenza vaccine. This clonotype has a count of ten or more. Its antigen remains unknown. TCRdb recomputed calls from the RT-PCR reads with MiXCR, one row per CDR3 protein. This table holds more than 400,000 distinct CDR3 sequences, approximately 11% found once. Findings of the study overall: Only a handful of new T cells, the authors suggested, are recruited with each seasonal influenza vaccination.

Trimming left V 3 bases short and J 6 bases short, with 15 bases between. The V gene's germline CDR1 is SQVTM and CDR2 ANQGSEA. The CDR3 is 14 amino acids. The receptor's source is a man between 45 and 60 years old who received an inactivated influenza vaccine. This sample comprised PBMCs from blood, obtained roughly 48 days after vaccination. The chain links TRBV29-1 to TRBJ2-1, with D unclear. The CDR3 sequence: CSVDGQAMVNEQFF. In DNA form, the CDR3 reads TGCAGCGTTGATGGTCAGGCTATGGTCAATGAGCAGTTCTTC.